This T cell receptor (beta chain) is from a study of T cells after yellow fever vaccination. One entry per CDR3 protein, called by TCRdb with MiXCR from the 5' RACE reads. This sample has 550,000 to 750,000 distinct CDR3 sequences, with 13% found just once. Trimming cost V 3 bases and J 8 bases, with 11 bases left between them. There are 12 residues in the CDR3. Germline assignment: CDR1 DFQATT and CDR2 SNEGSKA (reference sequence). Study-level points and caveats: Contaminating bulk clonotypes could be abundant in FACS-sorted repertoires. Relatively few clonotypes were ones that appeared in both CD4 and CD8 compartments.

Remarks on this clonotype: As yet, its antigen is unknown.

This rearrangement joins TRBV20-1 to TRBJ2-1; D might be TRBD2 (6 bases). This clonotype originated in a young man who received the YFV17D yellow fever vaccine. Sequenced material: PBMCs, taken on the day of the yellow fever booster vaccination. The CDR3 DNA reads as TGCAGTGCTAGCACTAGCATCCATGAGCAGTTCTTC. It translates to CSASTSIHEQFF.